Given below is one T cell receptor beta chain in context. This CDR3 has 14 amino acids. Germline loops: CDR1 SGHRS, CDR2 YFSETQ. Trimming removed 6 bases at V and 1 base at J, with 13 bases between. Clones were sequenced by immunoSEQ multiplex PCR, and TCRdb holds only the in-frame ones, with some missing. This table holds around 160,000 clones, around nine tenths found once. This sample was taken from a study of blood T cell repertoires in COVID-19. Sequenced sample: peripheral blood. This TCR was sampled from a human donor in a cohort sampled during active COVID-19. This chain uses TRBV5-1 with TRBJ1-1, with D perhaps matching TRBD1 (6 bases). The CDR3 protein is CASTQDRRNTEAFF. In nucleotides, the CDR3 is TGCGCCAGCACCCAGGACAGAAGGAACACTGAAGCTTTCTTT.